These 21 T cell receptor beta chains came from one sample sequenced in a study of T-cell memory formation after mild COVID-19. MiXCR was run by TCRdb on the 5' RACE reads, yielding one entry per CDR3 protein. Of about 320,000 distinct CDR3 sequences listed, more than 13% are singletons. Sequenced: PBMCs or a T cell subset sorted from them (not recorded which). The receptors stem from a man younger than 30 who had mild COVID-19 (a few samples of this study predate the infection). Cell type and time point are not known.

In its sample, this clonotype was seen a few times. The CDR3 loop is CASSLGSFYEQYV. In DNA form, the CDR3 reads TGTGCCAGCAGCTTAGGGTCTTTCTACGAGCAGTACGTC. The V and J genes are TRBV7-2 and TRBJ2-7, with no clear D. Trimming left V 1 base short and J 3 bases short, with 7 bases between. This CDR3 comprises 13 residues. From germline, CDR1 is SGHTA and CDR2 FQGNSA.

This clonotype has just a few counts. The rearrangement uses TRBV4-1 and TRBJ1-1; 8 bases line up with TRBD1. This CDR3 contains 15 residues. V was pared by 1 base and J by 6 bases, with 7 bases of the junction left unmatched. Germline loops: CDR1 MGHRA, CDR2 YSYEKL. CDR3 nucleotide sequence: TGCGCCAGCAGCCAAGTGGACAGGGTGAGACCTGAAGCTTTCTTT. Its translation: CASSQVDRVRPEAFF.

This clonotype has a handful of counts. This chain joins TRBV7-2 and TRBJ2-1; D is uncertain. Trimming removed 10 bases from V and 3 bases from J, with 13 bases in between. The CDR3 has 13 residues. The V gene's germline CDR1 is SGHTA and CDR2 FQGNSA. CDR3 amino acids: CAIEDRNYNEQFF. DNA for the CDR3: TGTGCCATCGAGGATAGAAACTACAATGAGCAGTTCTTC.

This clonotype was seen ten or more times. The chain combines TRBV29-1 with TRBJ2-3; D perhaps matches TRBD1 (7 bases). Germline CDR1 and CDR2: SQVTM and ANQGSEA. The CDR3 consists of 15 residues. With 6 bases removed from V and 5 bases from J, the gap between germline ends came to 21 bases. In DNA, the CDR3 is TGCAGCGTCGAGGAGGCGGACAGGAGGGGAGATACGCAGTATTTT. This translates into CSVEEADRRGDTQYF.

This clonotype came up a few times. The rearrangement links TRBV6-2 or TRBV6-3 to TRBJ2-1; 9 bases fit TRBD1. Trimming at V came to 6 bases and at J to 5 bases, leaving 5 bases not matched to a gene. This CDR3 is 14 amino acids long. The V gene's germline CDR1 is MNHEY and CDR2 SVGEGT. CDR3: CASRAGTGNNEQFF. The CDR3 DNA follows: TGTGCCAGCAGGGCCGGGACAGGGAACAATGAGCAGTTCTTC.

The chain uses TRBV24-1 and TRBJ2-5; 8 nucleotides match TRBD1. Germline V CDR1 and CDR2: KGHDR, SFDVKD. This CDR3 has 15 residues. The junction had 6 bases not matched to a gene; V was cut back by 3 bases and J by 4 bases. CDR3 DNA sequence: TGTGCCACCAGTGATAATGGACAGGGTGGAGAGACCCAGTACTTC. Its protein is CATSDNGQGGETQYF.

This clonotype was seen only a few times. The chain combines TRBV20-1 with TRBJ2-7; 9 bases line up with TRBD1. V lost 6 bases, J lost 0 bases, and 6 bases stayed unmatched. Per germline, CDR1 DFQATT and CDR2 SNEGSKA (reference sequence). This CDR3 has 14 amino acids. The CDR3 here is CSATGTGSSYEQYF. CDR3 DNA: TGCAGTGCGACCGGGACAGGGAGCTCCTACGAGCAGTACTTC.

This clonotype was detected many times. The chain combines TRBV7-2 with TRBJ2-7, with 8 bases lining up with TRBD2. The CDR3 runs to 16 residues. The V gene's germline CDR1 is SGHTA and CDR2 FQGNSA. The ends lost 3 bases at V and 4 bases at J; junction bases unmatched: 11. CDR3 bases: TGTGCCAGCAGCTTTGGTAGCGGGGAATCGTTTTACGAGCAGTACTTC. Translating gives CASSFGSGESFYEQYF.

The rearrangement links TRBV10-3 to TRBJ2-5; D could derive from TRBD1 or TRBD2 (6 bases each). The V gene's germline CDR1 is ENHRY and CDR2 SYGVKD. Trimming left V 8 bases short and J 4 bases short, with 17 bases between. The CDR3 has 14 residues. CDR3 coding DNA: TGTGCCATCTGGACGGGGGCCCGGGGAGAGACCCAGTACTTC. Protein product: CAIWTGARGETQYF.

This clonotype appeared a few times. The CDR3 loop reads CASSNRQGSETQYF. The CDR3 bases are TGTGCCAGCAGCAACCGACAGGGGAGCGAGACCCAGTACTTC. The rearrangement uses TRBV7-6 and TRBJ2-5; 8 bases agree with TRBD1. The CDR3 spans 14 residues. Germline lookup yields CDR1 SGHVS and CDR2 FNYEAQ. J was trimmed by 5 bases and V by 5 bases; bases with no gene match: 7. Full variable domain (outside the CDR3, taken from reference TRBV7-6 and TRBJ2-5): GAGVSQSPRYKVTKRGQDVALRCDPISGHVSLYWYRQALGQGPEFLTYFNYEAQQDKSGLPNDRFSAERPEGSISTLTIQRTEQRDSAMYRCASSNRQGSETQYFGPGTRLLVL.

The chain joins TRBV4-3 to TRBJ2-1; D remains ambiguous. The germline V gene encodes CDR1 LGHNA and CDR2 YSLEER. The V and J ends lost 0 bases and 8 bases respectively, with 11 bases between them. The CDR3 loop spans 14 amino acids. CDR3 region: CASSQERITDEQFF. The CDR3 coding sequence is TGCGCCAGCAGCCAAGAGAGGATAACAGATGAGCAGTTCTTC.

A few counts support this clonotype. DNA for the CDR3: TGTGCCATCAGCGAAGAGGGCTATGGCTACACCTTC. Translated: CAISEEGYGYTF. The chain couples TRBV10-3 to TRBJ1-2; D is uncertain. The CDR3 extends over 12 amino acids. Trimming left V 6 bases short and J 4 bases short, with 9 bases between. Germline loops: CDR1 ENHRY, CDR2 SYGVKD.

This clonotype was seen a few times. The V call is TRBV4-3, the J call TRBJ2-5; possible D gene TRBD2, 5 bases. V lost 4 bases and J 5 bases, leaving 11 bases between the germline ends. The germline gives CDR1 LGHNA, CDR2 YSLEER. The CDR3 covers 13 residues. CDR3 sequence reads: CASSPYGVETQYF. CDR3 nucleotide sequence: TGCGCCAGCAGCCCATACGGGGTCGAGACCCAGTACTTC.

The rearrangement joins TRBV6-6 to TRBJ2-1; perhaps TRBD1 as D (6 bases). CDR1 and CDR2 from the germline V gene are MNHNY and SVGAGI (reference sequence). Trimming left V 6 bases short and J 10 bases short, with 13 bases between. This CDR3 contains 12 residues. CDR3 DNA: TGTGCCAGCAGATCGACAGGCCCGGAGCAGTTCTTC. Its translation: CASRSTGPEQFF.

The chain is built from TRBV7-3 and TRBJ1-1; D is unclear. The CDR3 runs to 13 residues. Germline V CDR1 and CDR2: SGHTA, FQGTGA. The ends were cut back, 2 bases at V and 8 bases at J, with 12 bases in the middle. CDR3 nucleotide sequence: TGTGCCAGCAGCTTAGATGGCGGAAACGAAGCTTTCTTT. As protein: CASSLDGGNEAFF. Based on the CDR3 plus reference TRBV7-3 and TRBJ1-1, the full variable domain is GAGVSQTPSNKVTEKGKYVELRCDPISGHTALYWYRQSLGQGPEFLIYFQGTGAADDSGLPNDRFFAVRPEGSVSTLKIQRTERGDSAVYLCASSLDGGNEAFFGQGTRLTVV.

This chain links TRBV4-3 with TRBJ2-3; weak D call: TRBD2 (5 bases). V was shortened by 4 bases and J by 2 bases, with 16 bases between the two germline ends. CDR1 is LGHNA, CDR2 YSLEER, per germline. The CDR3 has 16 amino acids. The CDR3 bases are TGCGCCAGCAGCCTCCTACTAGGACGGTCCACAGATACGCAGTATTTT. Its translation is CASSLLLGRSTDTQYF.

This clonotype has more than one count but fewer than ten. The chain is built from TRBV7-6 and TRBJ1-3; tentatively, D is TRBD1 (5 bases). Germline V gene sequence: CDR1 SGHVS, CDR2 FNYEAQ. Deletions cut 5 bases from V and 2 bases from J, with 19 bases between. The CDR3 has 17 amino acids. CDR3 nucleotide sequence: TGTGCCAGCAGCCTAGGGGACGGATCACCTCCTGGAAACACCATATATTTT. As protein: CASSLGDGSPPGNTIYF.

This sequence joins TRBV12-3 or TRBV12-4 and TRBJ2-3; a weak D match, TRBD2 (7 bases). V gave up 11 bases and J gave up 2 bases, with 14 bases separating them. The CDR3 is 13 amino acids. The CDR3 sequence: CASGGQHTDTQYF. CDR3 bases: TGTGCCTCCGGGGGGCAACACACAGATACGCAGTATTTT.

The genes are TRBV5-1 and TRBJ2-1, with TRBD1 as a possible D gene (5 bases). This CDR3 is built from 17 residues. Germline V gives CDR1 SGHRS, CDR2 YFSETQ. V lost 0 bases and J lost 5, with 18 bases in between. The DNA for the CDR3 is TGCGCCAGCAGCTTGGACGTCCTGGGGCAGCAGAACAATGAGCAGTTCTTC. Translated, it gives CASSLDVLGQQNNEQFF.

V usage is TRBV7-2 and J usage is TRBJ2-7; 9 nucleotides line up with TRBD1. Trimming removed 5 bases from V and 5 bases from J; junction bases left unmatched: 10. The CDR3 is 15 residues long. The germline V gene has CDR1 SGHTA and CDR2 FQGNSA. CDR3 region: CASSAFGQGFDEQYF. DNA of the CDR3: TGTGCCAGCAGCGCATTCGGACAGGGGTTCGACGAGCAGTACTTC.

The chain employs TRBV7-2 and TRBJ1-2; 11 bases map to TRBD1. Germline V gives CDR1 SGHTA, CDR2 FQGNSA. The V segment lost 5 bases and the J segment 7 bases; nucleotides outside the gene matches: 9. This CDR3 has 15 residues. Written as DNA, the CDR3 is TGTGCCAGCAGCCTCCCGGGACAGGGGGTCTTTGGCTACACCTTC. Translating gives CASSLPGQGVFGYTF.